The source of this TCR beta chain is a study of T cells in Graves' hyperthyroidism and ophthalmopathy. The overall study: Before treatment of any kind, peripheral blood was taken at initial diagnosis.

This clonotype occurred many times. There were TCR beta CDR3 regions amplified from RNA transcripts. The HTBI primer set was used in a first-round RT-PCR of the TCR CDR3. TCRdb reanalysed the multiplex PCR reads using MiXCR and keeps one entry per CDR3 protein. The sample contains approximately 480,000 distinct CDR3 sequences, around 21% of which appear only once. The CDR3 is 12 amino acids. V lost 5 bases and J lost 8, with 10 bases in between. From germline, CDR1 is KGHDR and CDR2 SFDVKD. V usage is TRBV24-1 and J usage is TRBJ2-3; D remains unclear. Sequenced: blood. The TCR sequence derives from a man aged 18 to 35 with Graves' hyperthyroidism. The CDR3: CATSGESSTQYF. CDR3 nucleotides: TGTGCCACCAGTGGAGAGTCTTCTACGCAGTATTTT.